The entry below gives a single T cell receptor beta chain sequence along with its context. These data originate in a study of CD8 T cells in ankylosing spondylitis. TCRdb re-called the 5' RACE reads through MiXCR, storing one row per CDR3 protein. The table lists about 240,000 distinct CDR3 sequences, about 10% of them singletons, with less than 7% in the top ten. Trimming left V 0 bases short and J 3 bases short, with 10 bases between. Germline V lookup: CDR1 SGHKS, CDR2 YYEKEE (reference sequence). The CDR3 spans 14 residues. The source is a male donor with ankylosing spondylitis or in good health (not recorded which). The chain employs TRBV5-5 and TRBJ2-7, with TRBD2 as a possible D gene (5 bases). Material for sequencing was blood, either unsorted or a sorted T cell fraction (not recorded which). CDR3 amino acids: CASSLGSGDYEQYF. The DNA of the CDR3 is TGTGCCAGCAGCTTGGGGTCCGGGGACTACGAGCAGTACTTC.